This TCR beta chain was observed in a study of T cell repertoires in MIS-A myocarditis (dated by TCRdb to 2021 to 2024). As regards this clone: Its antigen is unknown. No base quality values were provided; no much bigger clone lies one nucleotide off.

The QIAamp DNA FFPE kit was used to extract genomic DNA from formalin-fixed paraffin-embedded autopsy tissue. Sequences SGDLS (CDR1) and YYNGEE (CDR2) are obtained from the germline V gene. From its cysteine to its phenylalanine, the CDR3 spans 14 amino acids. CDR3 DNA is the only sequence kept; it has 42 bases, read in frame from the first base. Trimming removed 0 bases from V and 9 bases from J, leaving 12 bases between the germline ends. The immunoSEQ bias-controlled multiplex PCR was used to amplify TCRbeta CDR3 regions, which were then sequenced at high throughput. Per the source publication's procedure: The immunoSEQ vendor pipeline collapsed and filtered CDR3 sequences to measure the abundance and frequency of each unique TCRbeta CDR3. Using a 90% global sequence identity threshold, CD-HIT clustered dominant CDR3 amino acid sequences together with SARS-CoV-2-specific ImmuneCODE TCRbeta sequences. A clone was classed as hyperexpanded at a frequency of 0.1 to 1 and as large at a frequency of 0.01 to 0.1. For the dominant clones, CDR3 amino acid sequences and V and J gene assignments were confirmed with MiXCR. The R stringdist package was used to compute Levenshtein distances between the patient clonotypes and the ImmuneCODE hits. TCRdb took over this immuneACCESS table, retaining in-frame rearrangements with V and J assigned. Such tables are incomplete; in checked studies, under half of the missing clones stem from an unresolved V gene, and the remainder is unexplained. V, J and clone size are those of that table, while D and trimming were read from the DNA. The sample profile shows some 6,000 clones; approximately 84% of them were found once. The ten most abundant clones make up over 60% of the sample.

Sequenced sample: interventricular septum heart tissue obtained at autopsy. The sample's cell subset or site label, in plain terms: cardiac tissue sample (left or right ventricle, interventricular septum, or pericardium). The sequence derives from a man in his late teens or twenties with fulminant myocarditis from multisystem inflammatory syndrome in adults (MIS-A) after COVID-19. The V and J genes are TRBV9 and TRBJ2-2; a confident D gene designation cannot be given. Read as DNA, the sequence is TGTGCCAGCAGCGTAGGTCCCTCTCCCCGGGAGCTGTTTTTT. The resulting protein is CASSVGPSPRELFF.